A single sample gave rise to the 7 T cell receptor beta chains below, sequenced in a study of T cells in localized non-small cell lung cancer. Clones were read by immunoSEQ multiplex PCR, and TCRdb kept only the in-frame ones, dropping some. The sample includes 4,000 to 5,500 clones, 25% to 40% of them seen just once. Sequenced here: lung tumor tissue, sampled before any cancer treatment. The receptors here all came from a male donor at least 60 years old with stage III lung adenocarcinoma.

The J gene is TRBJ2-3, the V gene TRBV29-1; 8 nucleotides agree with TRBD2. CDR1 is SQVTM, CDR2 ANQGSEA, per germline. Trimming at V came to 6 bases and at J to 4 bases, leaving 9 bases not matched to a gene. The CDR3 sequence is 14 residues long. CDR3 nucleotide sequence: TGCAGCGTGTCGACGTCGGGAGGGCCAGATACGCAGTATTTT. This codes for CSVSTSGGPDTQYF.

V and J are TRBV9 and TRBJ2-2, with D hard to call. The CDR3 length is 13 residues. Per germline, CDR1 SGDLS and CDR2 YYNGEE. The V end lost 2 bases, the J end lost 4 bases, and 6 bases lay between the germline ends. The CDR3 DNA reads TGTGCCAGCAGCGTTACAGCCACCGGGGAGCTGTTTTTT. Protein: CASSVTATGELFF.

This chain joins TRBV19 and TRBJ2-3; 14 nucleotides align to TRBD2. Trimming cost V 5 bases and J 6 bases; bases outside gene matches: 10. The germline V gene has CDR1 LNHDA and CDR2 SQIVND (reference sequence). The CDR3 is 17 residues long. The CDR3 DNA is TGTGCCAGTAGTCCACGACTAGCGGGAGGGCCTATGGATACGCAGTATTTT. Residues: CASSPRLAGGPMDTQYF.

This clone turned up a few times. The genes are TRBV9 and TRBJ1-1; no reliable D call. Per the germline V gene, CDR1 is SGDLS and CDR2 is YYNGEE. CDR3 length: 13 residues. Trimming stripped 5 bases from V and 1 base from J, with 9 bases between. CDR3 loop: CASSVLQNTEAFF. CDR3 sequence (DNA): TGTGCCAGCAGTGTACTACAGAACACTGAAGCTTTCTTT.

This clone was picked up a small number of times. The chain joins TRBV9 to TRBJ2-1; D is unresolved. CDR1 SGDLS and CDR2 YYNGEE come from the germline V gene. The CDR3 is made up of 17 amino acids. Trimming cost V 4 bases and J 2 bases, with 19 bases left between them. The CDR3 DNA reads as TGTGCCAGCAGCCCCTTCTCGACGGTCTCTACCTACAATGAGCAGTTCTTC. Translation: CASSPFSTVSTYNEQFF.

This clone was seen once. The chain links TRBV5-1 to TRBJ1-4; no firm D call. Trimming cost V 0 bases and J 8 bases, with 11 bases left between them. The CDR3 is 14 amino acids. Germline loops: CDR1 SGHRS, CDR2 YFSETQ. The CDR3 region is CASSLASDSEKLFF. The CDR3 region has the DNA TGCGCCAGCAGCTTGGCTTCGGACTCCGAAAAACTGTTTTTT. Looking up the rest from reference TRBV5-1 and TRBJ1-4 gives the full variable domain: KAGVTQTPRYLIKTRGQQVTLSCSPISGHRSVSWYQQTPGQGLQFLFEYFSETQRNKGNFPGRFSGRQFSNSRSEMNVSTLELGDSALYLCASSLASDSEKLFFGSGTQLSVL.

This clone is judged medium-sized. V usage is TRBV9 and J usage is TRBJ1-3; D gene unclear. The CDR3 extends over 14 amino acids. Deletions cut 4 bases from V and 3 bases from J, with 11 bases between. CDR1 and CDR2 (germline): SGDLS, YYNGEE. CDR3 DNA sequence: TGTGCCAGCAGCCCTCAAGGCTATGGAAACACCATATATTTT. Translating gives CASSPQGYGNTIYF.